Below, 14 T cell receptor beta chains from the same sample are listed, as sequenced in a study of vaccination and CD4 T cells after COVID-19. The antigens of these receptors remain unknown. With the Oncomine TCR Beta short-read assay, DNA from cultured CD4+ T cells was sequenced. In TCRdb, the PCR reads were re-called with MiXCR into one record per CDR3 protein. The sample holds about 18,000 distinct CDR3 sequences, about 45% seen once. As for time point: late sampling 161 to 241 days after vaccination in a few convalescent patients. Stated treatment: approximately 11-day PBMC culture with coronavirus spike peptide pools or control peptides (ViraFEST assay). The sequenced sample was CD4+ T cells from blood, cultured in vitro, obtained about 7 months after SARS-CoV-2 vaccination. The source of these receptors is a human donor who had recovered from COVID-19.

V and J are TRBV25-1 and TRBJ2-7; 7 bases are shared with TRBD1. The CDR3 is 13 residues long. CDR1 MGHDK and CDR2 SYGVNS come from the germline V gene. The V segment lost 7 bases and the J segment 1 base; nucleotides outside the gene matches: 4. CDR3 sequence: CASTSDRSYEQYF. The CDR3 DNA reads TGTGCCAGCACTTCGGACAGGTCCTACGAGCAGTACTTC.

The chain links TRBV20-1 to TRBJ1-1; 7 bases are a match to TRBD1. This CDR3 has 14 residues. The germline V gene encodes CDR1 DFQATT and CDR2 SNEGSKA (reference sequence). Trimming at V came to 6 bases and at J to 2 bases, leaving 9 bases not matched to a gene. The CDR3 loop reads CSAPDRVGNTEAFF. The DNA of the CDR3 is TGCAGTGCCCCAGACAGGGTAGGAAACACTGAAGCTTTCTTT.

The chain links TRBV7-6 to TRBJ2-7; the match to TRBD2 covers 8 bases. Germline assignment: CDR1 SGHVS and CDR2 FNYEAQ. CDR3 size: 14 residues. J lost 4 bases, V lost 6 bases, and 8 bases had no gene match. The CDR3 DNA is TGTGCCAGCAGTCTTAGCGGGGACCTTTACGAGCAGTACTTC. It specifies CASSLSGDLYEQYF.

The table lists this clonotype with a few counts. V and J are TRBV24-1 and TRBJ2-5; D possibly corresponds to TRBD2 (5 bases). In germline, CDR1 is KGHDR, CDR2 SFDVKD. This CDR3 comprises 13 residues. Trimming pared 9 bases from V and 2 bases from J, leaving 12 bases between. Here the CDR3 DNA reads TGTGCCACCTCGCCAGCGGAGCAAGAGACCCAGTACTTC. The encoded protein is CATSPAEQETQYF.

The rearrangement joins TRBV11-3 to TRBJ1-5; D remains ambiguous. Trimming cost V 1 base and J 10 bases, with 11 bases left between them. Germline V lookup: CDR1 SGHNT, CDR2 YENEEA. The CDR3 consists of 13 residues. The CDR3 is CASSLGLFSPQHF. The CDR3 coding sequence is TGTGCCAGCAGCTTAGGCCTGTTTTCCCCCCAGCATTTT.

The count of this clonotype is one. The CDR3 here is CASSYPQGNYEQYF. The DNA for the CDR3 is TGTGCCAGCAGTTATCCGCAGGGGAACTACGAGCAGTACTTC. The rearrangement links TRBV6-5 to TRBJ2-7; maybe TRBD1 (6 bases). V was clipped by 3 bases and J by 3 bases, with 12 bases between them. The CDR3 loop spans 14 amino acids. CDR1 is MNHEY and CDR2 is SVGAGI in the germline V gene.

This clonotype was seen only a few times. The chain has TRBV7-2 and TRBJ2-5, with TRBD1 as a possible D gene (6 bases). The germline V gene has CDR1 SGHTA and CDR2 FQGNSA. V dropped 5 bases and J dropped 3 bases, with 10 bases sitting between them. The CDR3 loop spans 13 amino acids. The CDR3 loop reads CASSINREETQYF. CDR3 DNA: TGTGCCAGCAGCATCAACAGGGAAGAGACCCAGTACTTC.

The V gene is TRBV7-2, the J gene TRBJ2-7, with 11 bases fitting TRBD2. The CDR3 is 15 residues long. Per germline, CDR1 SGHTA and CDR2 FQGNSA. Losses at the gene ends were 1 base for V and 4 bases for J; bases not matched to a gene: 3. The CDR3 nucleotides are TGTGCCAGCAGCTTAGGAGGGACTAGCGGTTACGAGCAGTACTTC. Translation: CASSLGGTSGYEQYF. Supplemented by reference TRBV7-2 and TRBJ2-7, the full variable domain reads GAGVSQSPSNKVTEKGKDVELRCDPISGHTALYWYRQSLGQGLEFLIYFQGNSAPDKSGLPSDRFSAERTGGSVSTLTIQRTQQEDSAVYLCASSLGGTSGYEQYFGPGTRLTVT.

The chain uses TRBV20-1 and TRBJ1-5, with D maybe TRBD1 (5 bases). The germline CDR1 and CDR2 sequences are DFQATT and SNEGSKA (reference sequence). V lost 3 bases and J 7 bases, leaving 16 bases between the germline ends. The length of the CDR3 is 14 residues. The DNA for the CDR3 is TGCAGTGCTAGGAATCGGCAGGGCCAACAGCCCCAGCATTTT. This gives the protein CSARNRQGQQPQHF.

The chain uses TRBV20-1 and TRBJ1-2, with D possibly being TRBD1 (5 bases). V lost 3 bases to trimming and J lost 4 bases, with 21 bases between them. Looked up from germline, CDR1 is DFQATT and CDR2 is SNEGSKA (reference sequence). There are 16 residues in the CDR3. The CDR3 is CSASVFGDPSLYGYTF. Written as DNA, the CDR3 is TGCAGTGCTAGCGTATTCGGGGACCCTTCACTCTATGGCTACACCTTC.

This clonotype was counted a few times. CDR3 DNA sequence: TGTGCCACCAGTGAATACGGACAGGGGAGGAATACGCAGTATTTT. This encodes CATSEYGQGRNTQYF. The chain joins TRBV24-1 to TRBJ2-3; 9 bases map to TRBD1. CDR3 length equals 15 residues. V gave up 4 bases and J gave up 7 bases; unmatched junction bases: 8. The germline CDR1 and CDR2 sequences are KGHDR and SFDVKD.

The sample holds a few counts of this clonotype. The J gene is TRBJ2-3, the V gene TRBV20-1; D gene unclear. Trimming took 3 bases from V and 0 from J, leaving 7 bases between them. This CDR3 comprises 13 residues. Germline V CDR1 and CDR2: DFQATT, SNEGSKA (reference sequence). The CDR3 nucleotides read TGCAGTGCTAGCCTCCCGAGCACAGATACGCAGTATTTT. It translates to CSASLPSTDTQYF.

The chain couples TRBV5-8 to TRBJ1-5; D uncertain. Germline V gene data show CDR1 as SGHTS and CDR2 as YDEGEE. V dropped 2 bases and J dropped 5 bases, with 14 bases sitting between them. The CDR3 runs to 15 residues. The CDR3 reads CASSFFGREDQPQHF. Here the CDR3 DNA reads TGTGCCAGCAGCTTTTTCGGACGGGAAGATCAGCCCCAGCATTTT.

The V gene is TRBV7-3, the J gene TRBJ2-5; D possibly corresponds to TRBD2 (5 bases). The CDR3 extends over 15 amino acids. The germline gives CDR1 SGHTA, CDR2 FQGTGA. Deletions cut 2 bases from V and 3 bases from J, with 13 bases between. The CDR3 DNA sequence: TGTGCCAGCAGCTTAGAGGTGGAGGCTAAAGAGACCCAGTACTTC. Protein: CASSLEVEAKETQYF. The variable domain in full, completed from reference TRBV7-3 and TRBJ2-5, reads GAGVSQTPSNKVTEKGKYVELRCDPISGHTALYWYRQSLGQGPEFLIYFQGTGAADDSGLPNDRFFAVRPEGSVSTLKIQRTERGDSAVYLCASSLEVEAKETQYFGPGTRLLVL.